These 10 T cell receptor beta chains were all obtained from the same sample, sequenced in a study of post-analysis software for immune sequencing data. Study findings and constraints: With TRBV5-6, TRBV5-1 and TRBV20-1 included, several TRBV segments were more frequent in patients than in controls.

Antigen specificity for these receptors is unknown. Prepared TCR beta cDNA libraries contained unique molecular identifiers. TCRdb passed the PCR reads through MiXCR, listing each CDR3 protein once. The sample has some 240,000 distinct CDR3 sequences, 35% to 45% seen once. The source material was blood. These receptors all come from a girl under 18 with multiple sclerosis.

The rearrangement links TRBV20-1 to TRBJ2-7; TRBD1 matches 8 bases. V lost 3 bases and J lost 5; bases outside the gene matches: 6. The CDR3 consists of 13 residues. Germline CDR1 reads DFQATT; CDR2 reads SNEGSKA (reference sequence). The DNA of the CDR3 is TGCAGTGCTAGTCAGGGGGCGATCCACGAGCAGTACTTC. Residues: CSASQGAIHEQYF.

A note on this clonotype: The CDR3 ends on some other residue instead of the conserved phenylalanine or tryptophan, so this is likely a read error. The chain recombines TRBV27 with TRBJ2-7; a weak D match, TRBD2 (5 bases). The germline V gene encodes CDR1 MNHEY and CDR2 SMNVEV (reference sequence). The CDR3 sequence is 14 residues long. V lost 2 bases, J lost 1 base, and 9 bases lay in between. The CDR3 DNA reads as TGTGCCAGCAGTTTACTTCCGGGATCCTACGAGCAGTACTAC. It encodes CASSLLPGSYEQYY.

The V call is TRBV6-2 or TRBV6-3, the J call TRBJ1-1, with D perhaps matching TRBD1 (6 bases). The CDR3 has 13 amino acids. Trimming cost V 6 bases and J 7 bases, with 15 bases left between them. Germline lookup yields CDR1 MNHEY and CDR2 SVGEGT. CDR3 sequence reads: CASSLQGFIEAFF. In DNA, the CDR3 is TGTGCCAGCAGCTTACAGGGTTTTATTGAAGCTTTCTTT.

The rearrangement links TRBV5-1 to TRBJ2-1; 7 nucleotides line up with TRBD2. The CDR3 contains 17 residues. The germline CDR1 and CDR2 sequences are SGHRS and YFSETQ. J was trimmed by 3 bases and V by 5 bases; bases with no gene match: 14. CDR3 coding DNA: TGCGCCAGCAGGCTGAGACCTAGCGGCCTGCTCTACAATGAGCAGTTCTTC. Amino acids: CASRLRPSGLLYNEQFF.

The chain uses TRBV7-2 and TRBJ1-3; unclear D gene. Trimming left V 0 bases short and J 0 bases short, with 15 bases between. Germline loops: CDR1 SGHTA, CDR2 FQGNSA. The CDR3 is 18 amino acids. The CDR3 sequence is CASSLASLTGISGNTIYF. The CDR3 DNA reads TGTGCCAGCAGCTTAGCTTCCCTGACCGGGATCTCTGGAAACACCATATATTTT.

The chain carries TRBV7-9 and TRBJ1-1, with a weak D call TRBD1 (5 bases). The CDR3 length is 15 residues. Trimming cost V 1 base and J 1 base, with 10 bases left between them. The germline CDR1 and CDR2 sequences are SEHNR and FQNEAQ (reference sequence). The CDR3, as DNA: TGTGCCAGCAGCTTAGGGATAGGGACGAACACTGAAGCTTTCTTT. As protein: CASSLGIGTNTEAFF.

This clonotype was picked up a small number of times. The genes are TRBV10-3 and TRBJ2-3, with 9 bases matching TRBD1. V was pared by 5 bases and J by 6 bases, with 6 bases of the junction left unmatched. From germline, CDR1 is ENHRY and CDR2 SYGVKD. This CDR3 has 14 residues. CDR3 region: CAISTGTGSDTQYF. CDR3 DNA sequence: TGTGCCATCAGTACCGGGACAGGGAGCGATACGCAGTATTTT.

The CDR3 region is CASTREETQYF. DNA of the CDR3: TGTGCCAGCACCAGGGAAGAGACCCAGTACTTC. The rearrangement uses TRBV28 and TRBJ2-5, with D possibly matching TRBD1 (5 bases). Trimming left V 7 bases short and J 3 bases short, with 6 bases between. The CDR3 consists of 11 residues. Germline loops: CDR1 MDHEN, CDR2 SYDVKM. The whole variable domain, remainder taken from reference TRBV28 and TRBJ2-5, is DVKVTQSSRYLVKRTGEKVFLECVQDMDHENMFWYRQDPGLGLRLIYFSYDVKMKEKGDIPEGYSVSREKKERFSLILESASTNQTSMYLCASTREETQYFGPGTRLLVL.

This clonotype was recorded once. The chain couples TRBV7-9 to TRBJ1-4; 9 nucleotides align to TRBD1. The CDR3 contains 13 residues. V lost 6 bases and J lost 13; bases outside the gene matches: 9. CDR1 and CDR2 (germline): SEHNR, FQNEAQ (reference sequence). CDR3 nucleotides: TGTGCCAGCAGAAAGGGACAGGGCAGTGCACTGTTTTTT. Translated: CASRKGQGSALFF.

As concerns this clonotype: A read error is possible here, since a much larger clone lies one base away. The chain has TRBV5-1 and TRBJ2-7, with D perhaps matching TRBD2 (5 bases). The CDR3 is 14 amino acids. V shed 2 bases and J shed 7 bases, with 16 bases lying between them. Per germline, CDR1 SGHRS and CDR2 YFSETQ. As DNA, the CDR3 is TGCGCCAGCAGCTTAGGCGGGCCAGACAATGAGCAGTACTTC. Protein sequence: CASSLGGPDNEQYF.